This T cell receptor (beta chain) was retrieved from a study of Ad26.COV2.S vaccination and SARS-CoV-2 variants. Study-level information: The donor was enrolled in the Ad26.COV2.S arm of the COV1001 trial.

Measured with immunoSEQ multiplex PCR; TCRdb has only the in-frame clones, and not every one. This sample yields hundreds of thousands of clones, of which roughly nine tenths are seen a single time; just over 2.5% belongs to the top ten. Study outcomes and limitations: People who got the vaccine had more spike-specific TCR breadth than people who got placebo. It was reported that spike-specific CD8+ and CD4+ T cell responses were substantially broad after vaccination.

Treatment defined: 15 to 20 received Ad26.COV2.S at low or high dose, single or two shots; a few received placebo; per-sample allocation not given. The study sampled participants on day 63 after the first vaccine or placebo injection. V was pared by 6 bases and J by 7 bases, with 7 bases between. The germline gives CDR1 DFQATT, CDR2 SNEGSKA (reference sequence). The CDR3 extends over 11 amino acids. Turning to this clone: Its antigen remains unidentified. This sample includes further DNA sequences coding for the same CDR3.

This sample comprised peripheral blood, obtained in a trial of Ad26.COV2.S vaccine versus placebo. The TCR sequence derives from a person aged 18 to 65 who received the Ad26.COV2.S COVID-19 vaccine or a placebo. The J gene is TRBJ1-6, the V gene TRBV20-1, with D possibly being TRBD1 (5 bases). The CDR3 DNA is TGCAGTGCCGCAGGGAATTCACCCCTCCACTTT. Encoded protein: CSAAGNSPLHF.